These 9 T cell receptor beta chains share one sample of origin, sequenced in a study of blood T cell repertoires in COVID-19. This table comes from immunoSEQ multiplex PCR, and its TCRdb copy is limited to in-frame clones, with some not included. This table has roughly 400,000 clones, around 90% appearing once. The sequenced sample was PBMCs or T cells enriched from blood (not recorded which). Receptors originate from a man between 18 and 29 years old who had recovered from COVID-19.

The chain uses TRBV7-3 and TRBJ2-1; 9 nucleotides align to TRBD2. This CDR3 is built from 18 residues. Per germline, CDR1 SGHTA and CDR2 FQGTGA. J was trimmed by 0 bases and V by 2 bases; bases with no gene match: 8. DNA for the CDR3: TGTGCCAGCAGCTTACTGGCTAGCGGGACGTACTCCTACAATGAGCAGTTCTTC. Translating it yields CASSLLASGTYSYNEQFF. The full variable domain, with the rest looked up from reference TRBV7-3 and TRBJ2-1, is GAGVSQTPSNKVTEKGKYVELRCDPISGHTALYWYRQSLGQGPEFLIYFQGTGAADDSGLPNDRFFAVRPEGSVSTLKIQRTERGDSAVYLCASSLLASGTYSYNEQFFGPGTRLTVL.

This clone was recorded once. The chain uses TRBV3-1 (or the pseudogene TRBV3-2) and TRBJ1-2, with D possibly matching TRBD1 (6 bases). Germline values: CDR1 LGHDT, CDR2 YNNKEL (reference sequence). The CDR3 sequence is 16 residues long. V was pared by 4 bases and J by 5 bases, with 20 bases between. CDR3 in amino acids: CASSRGQTSSGYGYTF. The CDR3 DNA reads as TGTGCCAGCAGCCGGGGACAAACTTCTTCGGGGTATGGCTACACCTTC.

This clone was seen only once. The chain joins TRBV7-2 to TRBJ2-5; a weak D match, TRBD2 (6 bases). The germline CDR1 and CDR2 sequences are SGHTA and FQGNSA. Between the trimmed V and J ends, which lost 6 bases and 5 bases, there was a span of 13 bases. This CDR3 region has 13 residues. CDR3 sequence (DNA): TGTGCCAGCAGGAAAGCCGGAGGGGAGACCCAGTACTTC. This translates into CASRKAGGETQYF.

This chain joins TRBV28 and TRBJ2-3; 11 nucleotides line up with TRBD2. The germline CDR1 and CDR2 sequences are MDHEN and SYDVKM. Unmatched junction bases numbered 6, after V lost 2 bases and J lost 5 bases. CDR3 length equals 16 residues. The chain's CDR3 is CASSLSSGRVLDTQYF. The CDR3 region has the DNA TGTGCCAGCAGTTTAAGTAGCGGGAGGGTTTTAGATACGCAGTATTTT.

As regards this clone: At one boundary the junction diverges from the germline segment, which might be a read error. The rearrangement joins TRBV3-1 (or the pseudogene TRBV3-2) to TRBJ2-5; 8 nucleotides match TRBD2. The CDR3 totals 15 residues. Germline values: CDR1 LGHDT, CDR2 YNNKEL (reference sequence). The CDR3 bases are TGTGCCAGCAGCCCCCTTAGCGGGGCCCAACAGACCCAGTACTTC. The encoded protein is CASSPLSGAQQTQYF.

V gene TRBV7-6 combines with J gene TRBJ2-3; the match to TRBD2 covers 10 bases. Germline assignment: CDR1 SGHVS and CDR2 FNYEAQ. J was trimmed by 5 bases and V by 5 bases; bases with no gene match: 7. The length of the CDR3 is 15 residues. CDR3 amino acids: CASSPYSGGGDTQYF. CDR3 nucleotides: TGTGCCAGCAGCCCGTACAGCGGGGGGGGAGATACGCAGTATTTT.

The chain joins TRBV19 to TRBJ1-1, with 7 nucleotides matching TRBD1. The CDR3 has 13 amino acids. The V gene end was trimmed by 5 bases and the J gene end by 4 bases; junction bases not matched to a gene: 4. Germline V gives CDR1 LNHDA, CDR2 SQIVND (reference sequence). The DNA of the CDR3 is TGTGCCAGTAGTTTGACAGGGCGCACTGAAGCTTTCTTT. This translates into CASSLTGRTEAFF.

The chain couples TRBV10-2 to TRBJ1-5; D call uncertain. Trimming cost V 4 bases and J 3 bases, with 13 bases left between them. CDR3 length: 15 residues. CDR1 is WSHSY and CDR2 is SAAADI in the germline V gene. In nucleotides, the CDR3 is TGCGCCAGCAGTGCCGGCCAGCGCAACAATCAGCCCCAGCATTTT. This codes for CASSAGQRNNQPQHF.

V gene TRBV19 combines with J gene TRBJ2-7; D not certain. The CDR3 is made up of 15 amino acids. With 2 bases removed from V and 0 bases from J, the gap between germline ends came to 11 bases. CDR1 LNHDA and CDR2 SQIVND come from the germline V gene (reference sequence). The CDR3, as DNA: TGTGCCAGTAGTATATCCGCGCTAAGCTCCTACGAGCAGTACTTC. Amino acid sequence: CASSISALSSYEQYF.